These 24 T cell receptor beta chains were all obtained from the same sample, sequenced in a study of cytomegalovirus exposure and HLA in healthy donors. PCR involved 60 Vbeta and 13 Jbeta primers. Produced via immunoSEQ multiplex PCR; TCRdb's table is partial and in-frame only. The data show approximately 110,000 clones, with 60% to 80% seen just once and approximately 5% held by the top ten. The specimen was PBMCs. Source of these receptors: a woman in her twenties or thirties in good health and CMV-seropositive.

The J gene is TRBJ2-1, the V gene TRBV10-1; D possibly corresponds to TRBD2 (6 bases). Trimming removed 7 bases at V and 5 bases at J, with 12 bases between. Germline-derived CDR1 and CDR2 are WNHNN and SYGVQD (reference sequence). This CDR3 comprises 13 residues. In nucleotides, the CDR3 is TGCGCCAGCACCCCGGGACTCGACAATGAGCAGTTCTTC. Translating it yields CASTPGLDNEQFF.

The chain employs TRBV4-2 and TRBJ1-5; D is uncertain. Trimming took 1 base from V and 9 from J, leaving 16 bases between them. The germline gives CDR1 LGHNA, CDR2 YNFKEQ. This CDR3 region has 15 residues. Here the CDR3 DNA reads TGTGCCAGCAGCCAAGGGAACCCCGAGGATTTGCCCCAGCATTTT. Translating gives CASSQGNPEDLPQHF.

V and J are TRBV13 and TRBJ2-7, with D perhaps matching TRBD1 (6 bases). In germline, CDR1 is PRHDT, CDR2 FYEKMQ (reference sequence). Trimming left V 6 bases short and J 2 bases short, with 14 bases between. The CDR3 extends over 14 amino acids. This CDR3 is CASSQGSPAYEQYF. CDR3 bases: TGTGCCAGCAGTCAGGGGAGCCCGGCCTACGAGCAGTACTTC.

J is TRBJ1-5 and V is TRBV2, with D possibly TRBD1 on 5 matching bases. Trimming took off 4 bases at V and 3 bases at J, with 19 bases between the two ends. The CDR3 spans 17 residues. Germline V gene data show CDR1 as SNHLY and CDR2 as FYNNEI. The CDR3 sequence: CASSAGLSYVFNQPQHF. CDR3 DNA sequence: TGTGCCAGCAGTGCAGGGTTAAGCTACGTCTTCAATCAGCCCCAGCATTTT. Supplemented by reference TRBV2 and TRBJ1-5, the full variable domain reads EPEVTQTPSHQVTQMGQEVILRCVPISNHLYFYWYRQILGQKVEFLVSFYNNEISEKSEIFDDQFSVERPDGSNFTLKIRSTKLEDSAMYFCASSAGLSYVFNQPQHFGDGTRLSIL.

V and J are TRBV7-8 and TRBJ2-2, with TRBD2 as a possible D gene (6 bases). CDR1 is SGHVS, CDR2 FQNEAQ, per germline. The CDR3 loop spans 16 amino acids. V lost 5 bases and J 3 bases, leaving 16 bases between the germline ends. CDR3 in amino acids: CASSLGVSGYTGELFF. The CDR3 DNA reads as TGTGCCAGCAGCCTCGGGGTGAGCGGGTACACCGGGGAGCTGTTTTTT.

The gene calls are TRBV5-6 and TRBJ2-3, with TRBD2 as a possible D gene (6 bases). V was clipped by 4 bases and J by 5 bases, with 20 bases between them. The germline V gene encodes CDR1 SGHDT and CDR2 YYEEEE. The CDR3 contains 16 residues. CDR3 loop: CASSPRLGRFQDTQYF. DNA of the CDR3: TGTGCCAGCAGCCCTCGACTAGGGAGGTTCCAAGATACGCAGTATTTT.

This clone is a singleton in its sample. This chain links TRBV18 with TRBJ1-1; 8 bases are a match to TRBD1. V lost 0 bases to trimming and J lost 5 bases; unmatched junction nucleotides: 5. The CDR3 totals 15 residues. CDR1 and CDR2 (germline): KGHSH, LQKENI. CDR3 nucleotide sequence: TGTGCCAGCTCACCACCGACAGGGGTGCGGACTGAAGCTTTCTTT. This sequence encodes CASSPPTGVRTEAFF.

The chain combines TRBV7-9 with TRBJ1-1; D remains ambiguous. Germline V gene lookup returns CDR1 SEHNR and CDR2 FQNEAQ (reference sequence). The CDR3 contains 11 residues. The germline V and J ends were trimmed by 1 base and 10 bases, with 7 bases remaining between them. The CDR3 DNA follows: TGTGCCAGCAGCTTAGGCGCAATAGCTTTCTTT. Translation: CASSLGAIAFF.

This clone has a single count. The genes are TRBV19 and TRBJ1-1; possible D gene TRBD1, 5 bases. The CDR3 totals 15 residues. Germline V lookup: CDR1 LNHDA, CDR2 SQIVND (reference sequence). Trimming stripped 6 bases from V and 1 base from J, with 15 bases between. In DNA form, the CDR3 reads TGTGCCAGTAGCTCTAGGGGATATCGGAACACTGAAGCTTTCTTT. Translation gives CASSSRGYRNTEAFF.

The rearrangement joins TRBV6-6 to TRBJ1-2, with TRBD1 identical over 8 bases. This CDR3 is built from 16 residues. Trimming took 4 bases from V and 1 from J; bases not matched to a gene: 8. Germline CDR1 MNHNY, CDR2 SVGAGI (reference sequence). This CDR3 is CASSSPGTGFNYGYTF. The CDR3 nucleotides are TGTGCCAGCAGTTCCCCTGGGACAGGTTTTAACTATGGCTACACCTTC.

This clone was observed a handful of times. The chain has TRBV6-5 and TRBJ1-2; D gene unclear. The CDR3 loop spans 12 amino acids. Germline CDR1 and CDR2: MNHEY and SVGAGI. Trimming cost V 0 bases and J 6 bases, with 5 bases left between them. CDR3 loop: CASSYSRDGYTF. In DNA form, the CDR3 reads TGTGCCAGCAGTTACTCTCGGGATGGCTACACCTTC.

V and J are TRBV5-1 and TRBJ1-4, with D possibly being TRBD1 (6 bases). The V gene's germline CDR1 is SGHRS and CDR2 YFSETQ. The CDR3 is 13 amino acids. The V and J ends lost 4 bases and 8 bases respectively, with 12 bases between them. CDR3 nucleotides: TGCGCCAGCAGCCCCAAGACAGGAGAAAAACTGTTTTTT. Its protein is CASSPKTGEKLFF.

The gene calls are TRBV5-1 and TRBJ2-7; possible D gene TRBD2, 6 bases. This CDR3 comprises 14 residues. The V and J ends lost 5 bases and 1 base respectively, with 13 bases between them. The germline CDR1 and CDR2 sequences are SGHRS and YFSETQ. This CDR3 reads CASRNEEGSYEQYF. CDR3 sequence (DNA): TGCGCCAGCAGAAACGAGGAGGGTTCCTACGAGCAGTACTTC.

The CDR3 sequence: CASSSPGLQQETQYF. In DNA, the CDR3 is TGTGCCAGCAGCTCCCCGGGACTACAACAAGAGACCCAGTACTTC. The genes are TRBV7-2 and TRBJ2-5; the match to TRBD2 covers 7 bases. Trimming at V came to 4 bases and at J to 2 bases, leaving 7 bases not matched to a gene. There are 15 residues in the CDR3. CDR1 is SGHTA, CDR2 FQGNSA, per germline.

The chain carries TRBV2 and TRBJ2-6; D unresolved. From germline, CDR1 is SNHLY and CDR2 FYNNEI. Trimming removed 6 bases from V and 0 bases from J, with 6 bases in between. This CDR3 contains 14 residues. This CDR3 reads CASSDISGANVLTF. The CDR3 DNA reads as TGTGCCAGCAGCGACATCTCTGGGGCCAACGTCCTGACTTTC.

The chain combines TRBV5-1 with TRBJ2-7; D possibly corresponds to TRBD2 (5 bases). The CDR3 extends over 15 amino acids. Trimming removed 0 bases at V and 2 bases at J, with 12 bases between. Germline loops: CDR1 SGHRS, CDR2 YFSETQ. The CDR3 loop reads CASSLADGKTYEQYF. The CDR3 nucleotides read TGCGCCAGCAGCTTGGCCGACGGGAAAACCTACGAGCAGTACTTC.

V is TRBV11-3 and J is TRBJ2-2, with D perhaps matching TRBD1 (5 bases). Trimming took 5 bases from V and 5 from J, leaving 21 bases between them. Germline V lookup: CDR1 SGHNT, CDR2 YENEEA. The CDR3 runs to 17 residues. CDR3 DNA: TGTGCCAGCAGCCCTCCCAGTCTAACAGGATGGACCGGGGAGCTGTTTTTT. Translation: CASSPPSLTGWTGELFF.

This clone was counted once. The genes are TRBV29-1 and TRBJ2-7, with D uncertain. Trimming removed 2 bases at V and 2 bases at J, with 16 bases between. Germline CDR1 reads SQVTM; CDR2 reads ANQGSEA. The CDR3 length is 15 residues. CDR3 residues: CSVESVGERPYEQYF. The CDR3 nucleotides are TGCAGCGTTGAAAGTGTCGGAGAAAGACCCTACGAGCAGTACTTC.

The V call is TRBV29-1, the J call TRBJ1-5; 8 bases line up with TRBD1. The germline V gene has CDR1 SQVTM and CDR2 ANQGSEA. Trimming removed 6 bases from V and 4 bases from J; junction bases left unmatched: 11. The CDR3 sequence is 15 residues long. The CDR3 sequence: CSVADDRGANQPQHF. The CDR3 DNA is TGCAGCGTCGCCGATGACAGGGGCGCTAATCAGCCCCAGCATTTT.

The chain joins TRBV7-3 to TRBJ2-3; perhaps TRBD2 as D (5 bases). Germline lookup yields CDR1 SGHTA and CDR2 FQGTGA. There are 14 residues in the CDR3. Trimming took 8 bases from V and 5 from J, leaving 17 bases between them. CDR3 sequence (DNA): TGTGCCAGCCATGACGGCAATCGGGGAGATACGCAGTATTTT. Translating it yields CASHDGNRGDTQYF.

This clone has just one count. The rearrangement joins TRBV18 to TRBJ2-5; 7 bases are shared with TRBD2. V dropped 4 bases and J dropped 2; count of bases not matched to a gene: 7. Germline-derived CDR1 and CDR2 are KGHSH and LQKENI. The CDR3 consists of 15 residues. The CDR3 loop reads CASSRGTIGQETQYF. The CDR3 bases are TGTGCCAGCTCACGCGGGACTATCGGTCAAGAGACCCAGTACTTC.

The rearrangement links TRBV19 to TRBJ1-1; D not certain. This CDR3 region has 13 residues. V lost 7 bases and J 4 bases, leaving 13 bases between the germline ends. The germline V gene encodes CDR1 LNHDA and CDR2 SQIVND (reference sequence). The CDR3 nucleotides read TGTGCCAGTACCTCGCGCGGTGCCACTGAAGCTTTCTTT. It yields the protein CASTSRGATEAFF.

This chain's CDR3 is CASSQTGKDEQYF. The CDR3 DNA is TGTGCCAGCAGCCAGACAGGGAAGGACGAGCAGTACTTC. The gene calls are TRBV6-5 and TRBJ2-7; TRBD1 agrees at 7 bases. CDR1 and CDR2 (germline): MNHEY, SVGAGI. V dropped 6 bases and J dropped 5; count of bases not matched to a gene: 7. The CDR3 totals 13 residues.

This clone was seen more than once but under ten times. The chain is built from TRBV7-3 and TRBJ2-1, with TRBD2 matching 11 bases. Germline values: CDR1 SGHTA, CDR2 FQGTGA. V lost 5 bases to trimming and J lost 3 bases; unmatched junction nucleotides: 9. This CDR3 spans 17 amino acids. The CDR3 nucleotides read TGTGCCAGCAGCAACCCTCTAGCGGGGGGACTCTACAATGAGCAGTTCTTC. It is translated as CASSNPLAGGLYNEQFF.